This T cell receptor (beta chain) was sequenced for a study of T cells after posttransplantation cyclophosphamide. Sequencing used immunoSEQ multiplex PCR; TCRdb keeps in-frame clones, though not all of them. The sample holds fewer than 25,000 clones; roughly 90% are singletons and the top ten take approximately 8%. Controls had myeloablative marrow grafts with methotrexate and calcineurin inhibitor, sampled at 1 year. Germline CDR1 is MDHEN and CDR2 is SYDVKM. Trimming took off 6 bases at V and 5 bases at J, with 20 bases between the two ends. The CDR3 runs 16 residues. The clonotype comes from a female patient aged 45-60 years who received an allogeneic stem cell transplant from an unrelated donor, was CMV-positive, and had chronic GVHD only. Some T cells may have originated in the graft donor. The chain carries TRBV28 and TRBJ2-1; TRBD1 is a possible D gene (5 bases). The material sequenced was PBMCs, taken after an allogeneic stem cell transplant with a calcineurin inhibitor and methotrexate. The CDR3 loop reads CASSPLGRGADNEQFF. The CDR3 nucleotides read TGTGCCAGCAGCCCCTTGGGTAGGGGCGCCGACAATGAGCAGTTCTTC. The full variable domain, in which reference TRBV28 and TRBJ2-1 provide the parts outside the CDR3, is DVKVTQSSRYLVKRTGEKVFLECVQDMDHENMFWYRQDPGLGLRLIYFSYDVKMKEKGDIPEGYSVSREKKERFSLILESASTNQTSMYLCASSPLGRGADNEQFFGPGTRLTVL.